A single sample gave rise to the 17 T cell receptor beta chains below, sequenced in a study of identical twins. MiXCR, applied by TCRdb to the 5' RACE reads, yields one record per CDR3 protein. The sample lists more than 1.5 million distinct CDR3 sequences, about 32% seen once, with under 0.35% in the top ten. The specimen was cord blood. Receptor source: a newborn girl in good health.

V and J are TRBV27 and TRBJ2-7; the match to TRBD2 covers 9 bases. V was pared by 2 bases and J by 7 bases, with 18 bases of the junction left unmatched. This CDR3 is 18 amino acids long. CDR1 and CDR2 from the germline V gene are MNHEY and SMNVEV (reference sequence). CDR3 nucleotide sequence: TGTGCCAGCAGTTTAGAGGCCATTAGCGGGAGAGTCTACAATGAGCAGTACTTC. Its protein product is CASSLEAISGRVYNEQYF.

This clonotype was seen more than once but under ten times. This chain joins TRBV6-1 and TRBJ2-7, with 11 bases matching TRBD2. The ends lost 4 bases at V and 10 bases at J; junction bases unmatched: 6. Looked up from germline, CDR1 is MNHNS and CDR2 is SASEGT. The CDR3 sequence is 13 residues long. The CDR3 DNA is TGTGCCAGCAGTGCCTTAGCGGGAGGGCCCCAGTACTTC. It yields the protein CASSALAGGPQYF.

The chain is built from TRBV7-2 and TRBJ1-5; D not resolved. Trimming removed 2 bases from V and 1 base from J, with 9 bases in between. The CDR3 has 15 amino acids. Per germline, CDR1 SGHTA and CDR2 FQGNSA. This CDR3 is CASSLFLQSNQPQHF. The CDR3 DNA is TGTGCCAGCAGCTTATTCCTACAGAGCAATCAGCCCCAGCATTTT.

The chain is built from TRBV2 and TRBJ2-7; 9 bases align to TRBD2. The germline gives CDR1 SNHLY, CDR2 FYNNEI. V lost 0 bases and J lost 2; bases outside the gene matches: 8. The CDR3 runs 17 residues. CDR3 bases: TGTGCCAGCAGTGAAGCTATTTTTAGCGGGGGCACCTACGAGCAGTACTTC. It is translated as CASSEAIFSGGTYEQYF.

This clonotype was counted many times. The chain employs TRBV27 and TRBJ2-7, with TRBD1 matching over 8 bases. The V gene's germline CDR1 is MNHEY and CDR2 SMNVEV (reference sequence). This CDR3 region has 15 residues. The ends lost 9 bases at V and 3 bases at J; junction bases unmatched: 13. The CDR3 sequence: CASYSPGTGYYEQYF. The CDR3 nucleotides read TGTGCCAGTTACTCACCCGGGACAGGATACTACGAGCAGTACTTC.

The chain uses TRBV4-2 and TRBJ2-3; D gene ambiguous. CDR1 and CDR2 from the germline V gene are LGHNA and YNFKEQ. The CDR3 length is 13 residues. V lost 1 base and J 6 bases, leaving 8 bases between the germline ends. CDR3 loop: CASSQGLGDTQYF. CDR3 coding DNA: TGTGCCAGCAGCCAAGGTCTAGGGGATACGCAGTATTTT.

The chain uses TRBV3-1 and TRBJ1-1; D is ambiguous. The CDR3 covers 14 residues. The germline CDR1 and CDR2 sequences are LGHDT and YNNKEL (reference sequence). V lost 2 bases and J 1 base, leaving 8 bases between the germline ends. The CDR3 loop reads CASSQLVRNTEAFF. The CDR3 nucleotides read TGTGCCAGCAGCCAATTGGTCCGGAACACTGAAGCTTTCTTT.

This clonotype was counted only a few times. The chain couples TRBV20-1 to TRBJ2-7; 9 positions match TRBD1. The J segment lost 4 bases and the V segment lost 6 bases, leaving 10 bases of the junction unmatched. There are 14 residues in the CDR3. Looked up from germline, CDR1 is DFQATT and CDR2 is SNEGSKA (reference sequence). The CDR3 DNA reads as TGCAGTGCCCGCGGACAGGGGTTAGTGTACGAGCAGTACTTC. Its protein product is CSARGQGLVYEQYF.

This clonotype has a handful of counts. The chain combines TRBV28 with TRBJ1-6, with D unresolved. The V end lost 5 bases, the J end lost 0 bases, and 11 bases lay between the germline ends. CDR1 MDHEN and CDR2 SYDVKM come from the germline V gene. The CDR3 runs to 16 residues. The CDR3 nucleotides read TGTGCCAGCAGTCCCAAGGCCCGCTCCTATAATTCACCCCTCCACTTT. Translation gives CASSPKARSYNSPLHF.

This clonotype was recorded a few times. This sequence may be a read error, since a much larger clone differs from it by one base. The chain carries TRBV12-3 or TRBV12-4 and TRBJ2-1, with TRBD2 matching 9 bases. With 6 bases clipped from V and 6 bases from J, the junction kept 3 bases outside the gene matches. CDR3 length: 13 amino acids. CDR3 sequence reads: CASRPGLANEQFF. CDR3 nucleotide sequence: TGTGCCAGCAGGCCGGGACTAGCCAATGAGCAGTTCTTC.

The table lists this clonotype with a few counts. DNA of the CDR3: TGTGCCCCCCGCGCCGGGACTAGCAGCTCCTACAATGAGCAGTTCTTC. Protein: CAPRAGTSSSYNEQFF. The chain employs TRBV10-3 and TRBJ2-1; 9 bases line up with TRBD2. This CDR3 contains 16 residues. The germline CDR1 and CDR2 sequences are ENHRY and SYGVKD. V shed 11 bases, J shed 0 bases, and the junction held 11 bases outside the gene matches.

This clonotype was detected a few times. The chain employs TRBV5-8 and TRBJ2-5; TRBD2 aligns across 8 bases. This CDR3 spans 15 amino acids. The junction had 10 bases not matched to a gene; V was cut back by 6 bases and J by 3 bases. Germline CDR1 SGHTS, CDR2 YDEGEE. DNA of the CDR3: TGTGCCAGCAACGCAACGACTAGCGATAAAGAGACCCAGTACTTC. Translation: CASNATTSDKETQYF.

This clonotype was seen only a few times. The chain employs TRBV2 and TRBJ2-4; TRBD2 matches at 8 bases. Germline loops: CDR1 SNHLY, CDR2 FYNNEI. The CDR3 is 14 residues long. J lost 6 bases, V lost 6 bases, and 7 bases had no gene match. The CDR3 DNA sequence: TGTGCCAGCAGGGCGGGGGGCCTCGGAAACATTCAGTACTTC. Amino acid sequence: CASRAGGLGNIQYF. Full variable domain (missing parts from reference TRBV2 and TRBJ2-4): EPEVTQTPSHQVTQMGQEVILRCVPISNHLYFYWYRQILGQKVEFLVSFYNNEISEKSEIFDDQFSVERPDGSNFTLKIRSTKLEDSAMYFCASRAGGLGNIQYFGAGTRLSVL.

This clonotype has only a few counts. The V call is TRBV28, the J call TRBJ1-1, with D hard to call. Between the trimmed V and J ends, which lost 6 bases and 0 bases, there was a span of 5 bases. Looked up from germline, CDR1 is MDHEN and CDR2 is SYDVKM. The CDR3 consists of 12 residues. CDR3 sequence reads: CASRLMNTEAFF. The CDR3 DNA sequence: TGTGCCAGCAGACTCATGAACACTGAAGCTTTCTTT.

The V and J genes are TRBV5-1 and TRBJ1-5; TRBD1 is a possible D gene (5 bases). Germline CDR1 SGHRS, CDR2 YFSETQ. CDR3 length: 15 amino acids. V lost 0 bases and J lost 3, with 10 bases in between. CDR3 DNA sequence: TGCGCCAGCAGCTTGGTCCCGGGGCCCAATCAGCCCCAGCATTTT. Its translation: CASSLVPGPNQPQHF.

This chain uses TRBV12-3 or TRBV12-4 with TRBJ1-5; possible D gene TRBD1, 6 bases. The V gene lost 1 base and the J gene lost 8 bases, with 9 bases spanning the gap. This CDR3 is built from 13 residues. CDR3 region: CASSLVRGEPQHF. The DNA of the CDR3 is TGTGCCAGCAGTTTAGTCAGGGGTGAGCCCCAGCATTTT.

The sample holds a few counts of this clonotype. The chain's CDR3 is CASSPRQFLGGTDTQYF. CDR3 nucleotide sequence: TGCGCCAGCAGCCCCAGACAGTTCTTGGGTGGCACAGATACGCAGTATTTT. The chain couples TRBV5-1 to TRBJ2-3, with D perhaps matching TRBD1 (5 bases). CDR1 and CDR2 (germline): SGHRS, YFSETQ. The germline V and J ends were trimmed by 4 bases and 1 base, with 19 bases remaining between them. This CDR3 spans 17 amino acids.